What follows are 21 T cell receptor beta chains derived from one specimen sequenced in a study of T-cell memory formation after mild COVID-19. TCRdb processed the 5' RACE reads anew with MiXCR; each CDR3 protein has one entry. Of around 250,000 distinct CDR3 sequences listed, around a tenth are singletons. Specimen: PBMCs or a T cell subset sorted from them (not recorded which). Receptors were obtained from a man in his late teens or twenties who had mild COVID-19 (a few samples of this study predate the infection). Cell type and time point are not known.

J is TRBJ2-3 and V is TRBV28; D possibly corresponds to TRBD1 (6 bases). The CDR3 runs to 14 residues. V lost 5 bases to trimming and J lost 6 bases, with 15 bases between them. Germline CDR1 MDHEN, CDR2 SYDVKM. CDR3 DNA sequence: TGTGCCAGCAGTCAGGACAGTCTTCGGGATACGCAGTATTTT. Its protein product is CASSQDSLRDTQYF.

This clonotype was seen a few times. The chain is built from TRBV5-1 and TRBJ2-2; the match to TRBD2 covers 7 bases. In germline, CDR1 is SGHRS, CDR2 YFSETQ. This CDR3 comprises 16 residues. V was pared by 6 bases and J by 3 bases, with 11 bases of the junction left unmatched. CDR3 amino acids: CASTPREGPHTGELFF. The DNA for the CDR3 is TGCGCCAGCACTCCTAGGGAGGGGCCCCACACCGGGGAGCTGTTTTTT.

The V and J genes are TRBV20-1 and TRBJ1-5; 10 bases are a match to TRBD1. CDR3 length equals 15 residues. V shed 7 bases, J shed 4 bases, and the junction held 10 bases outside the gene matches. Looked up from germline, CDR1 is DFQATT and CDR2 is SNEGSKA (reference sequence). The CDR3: CSVYTPGQGNQPQHF. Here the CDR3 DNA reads TGCAGTGTTTATACTCCGGGACAGGGGAATCAGCCCCAGCATTTT.

In DNA, the CDR3 is TGTGCCAGCAGCCCGGTCGTGGGTTGGACCCAGTACTTC. Translation: CASSPVVGWTQYF. J is TRBJ2-5 and V is TRBV5-6; D not certain. The germline gives CDR1 SGHDT, CDR2 YYEEEE. The V end was cut by 4 bases, the J end by 7 bases, with 14 bases between. The CDR3 runs 13 residues.

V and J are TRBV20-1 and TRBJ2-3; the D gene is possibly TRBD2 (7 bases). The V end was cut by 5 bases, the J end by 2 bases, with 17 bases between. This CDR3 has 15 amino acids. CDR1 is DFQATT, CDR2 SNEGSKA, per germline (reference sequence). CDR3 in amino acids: CSADIAGANTDTQYF. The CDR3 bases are TGCAGTGCTGATATCGCGGGGGCGAACACAGATACGCAGTATTTT.

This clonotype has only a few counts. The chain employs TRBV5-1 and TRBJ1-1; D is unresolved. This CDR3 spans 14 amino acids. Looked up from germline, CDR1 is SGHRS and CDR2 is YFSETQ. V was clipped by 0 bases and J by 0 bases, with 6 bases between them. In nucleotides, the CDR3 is TGCGCCAGCAGCTTGGTACAGATGAACACTGAAGCTTTCTTT. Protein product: CASSLVQMNTEAFF.

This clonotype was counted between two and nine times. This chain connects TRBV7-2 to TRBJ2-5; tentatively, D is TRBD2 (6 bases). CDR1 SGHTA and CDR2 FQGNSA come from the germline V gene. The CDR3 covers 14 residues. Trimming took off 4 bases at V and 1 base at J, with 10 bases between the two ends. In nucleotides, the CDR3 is TGTGCCAGCAGCTATCAGGGACTCCAAGAGACCCAGTACTTC. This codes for CASSYQGLQETQYF. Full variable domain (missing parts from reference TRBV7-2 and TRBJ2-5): GAGVSQSPSNKVTEKGKDVELRCDPISGHTALYWYRQSLGQGLEFLIYFQGNSAPDKSGLPSDRFSAERTGGSVSTLTIQRTQQEDSAVYLCASSYQGLQETQYFGPGTRLLVL.

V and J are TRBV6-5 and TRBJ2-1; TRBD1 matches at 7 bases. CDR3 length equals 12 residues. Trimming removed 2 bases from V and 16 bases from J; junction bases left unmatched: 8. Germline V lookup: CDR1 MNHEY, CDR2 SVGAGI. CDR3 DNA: TGTGCCAGCAGTTACCAACAGGGGCCCAACTTCTTC. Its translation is CASSYQQGPNFF.

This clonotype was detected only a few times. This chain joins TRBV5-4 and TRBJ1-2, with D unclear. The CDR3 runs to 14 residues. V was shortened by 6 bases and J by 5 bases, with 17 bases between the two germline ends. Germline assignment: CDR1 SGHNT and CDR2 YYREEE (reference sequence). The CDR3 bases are TGTGCCAGCACCACTGGTATGGGCTGGTATGGCTACACCTTC. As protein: CASTTGMGWYGYTF.

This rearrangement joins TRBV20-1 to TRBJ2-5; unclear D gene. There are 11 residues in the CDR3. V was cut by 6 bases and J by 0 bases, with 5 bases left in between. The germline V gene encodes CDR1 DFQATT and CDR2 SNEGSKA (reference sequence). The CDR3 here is CSAPYQETQYF. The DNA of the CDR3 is TGCAGTGCCCCGTACCAAGAGACCCAGTACTTC.

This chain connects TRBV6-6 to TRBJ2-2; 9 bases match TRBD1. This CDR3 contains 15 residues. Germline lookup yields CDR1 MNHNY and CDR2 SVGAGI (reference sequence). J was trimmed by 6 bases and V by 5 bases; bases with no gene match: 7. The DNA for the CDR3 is TGTGCCAGCAGTAAACAGGGGGCGGGATCCGGGGAGCTGTTTTTT. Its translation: CASSKQGAGSGELFF.

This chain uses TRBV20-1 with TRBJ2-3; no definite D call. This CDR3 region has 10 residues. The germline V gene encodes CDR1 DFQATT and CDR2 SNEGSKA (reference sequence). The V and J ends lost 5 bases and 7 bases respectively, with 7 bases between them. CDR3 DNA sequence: TGCAGTGCTCCATACTATACGCAGTATTTT. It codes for CSAPYYTQYF.

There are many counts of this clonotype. CDR3 residues: CASSPGGGDGSYEQYV. The CDR3 DNA reads as TGTGCCAGCAGTCCAGGGGGGGGGGACGGCTCCTACGAGCAGTACGTC. This chain uses TRBV28 with TRBJ2-7, with D possibly called TRBD1 or TRBD2 (7 bases each). This CDR3 spans 16 amino acids. CDR1 is MDHEN and CDR2 is SYDVKM in the germline V gene. Trimming removed 5 bases from V and 0 bases from J, with 17 bases in between.

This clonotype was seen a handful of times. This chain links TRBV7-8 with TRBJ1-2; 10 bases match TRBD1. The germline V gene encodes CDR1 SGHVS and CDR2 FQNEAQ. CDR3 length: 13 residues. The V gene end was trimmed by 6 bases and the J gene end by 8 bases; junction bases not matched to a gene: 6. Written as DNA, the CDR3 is TGTGCCAGCAGGGGACAGGGGACGGGGGGCTACACCTTC. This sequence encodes CASRGQGTGGYTF.

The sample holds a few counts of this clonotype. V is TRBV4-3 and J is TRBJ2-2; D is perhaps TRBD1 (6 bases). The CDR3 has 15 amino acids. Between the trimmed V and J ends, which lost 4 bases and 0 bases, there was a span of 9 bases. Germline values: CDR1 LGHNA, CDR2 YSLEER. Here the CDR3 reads CASSRGQPNTGELFF. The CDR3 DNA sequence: TGCGCCAGCAGCCGTGGACAGCCGAACACCGGGGAGCTGTTTTTT.

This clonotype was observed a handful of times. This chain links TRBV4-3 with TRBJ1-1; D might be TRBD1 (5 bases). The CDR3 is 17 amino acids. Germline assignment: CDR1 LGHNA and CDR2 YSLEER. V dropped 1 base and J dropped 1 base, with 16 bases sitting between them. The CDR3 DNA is TGCGCCAGCAGCCAAGTTGGTCGCGGACACGGGAACACTGAAGCTTTCTTT. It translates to CASSQVGRGHGNTEAFF.

The CDR3 DNA reads as TGTGCCAGCTCGCCGTTGTCTTCGGCTGAGGGTCAGCCCCAGCATTTT. Translated: CASSPLSSAEGQPQHF. The chain uses TRBV18 and TRBJ1-5; D is undetermined. CDR3 length: 16 amino acids. Germline values: CDR1 KGHSH, CDR2 LQKENI. V shed 6 bases and J shed 6 bases, with 21 bases lying between them.

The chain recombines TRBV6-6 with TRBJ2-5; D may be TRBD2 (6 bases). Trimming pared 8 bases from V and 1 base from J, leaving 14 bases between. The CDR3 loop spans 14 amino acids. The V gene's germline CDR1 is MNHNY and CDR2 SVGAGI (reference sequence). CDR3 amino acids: CASRLVLSQETQYF. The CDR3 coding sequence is TGTGCCAGCCGACTAGTCCTTTCCCAAGAGACCCAGTACTTC.

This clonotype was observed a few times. CDR3 nucleotides: TGTGCCAGCAGCTACGGCGGGGGACCCTACAATGAGCAGTTCTTC. Its translation is CASSYGGGPYNEQFF. The genes are TRBV7-2 and TRBJ2-1; 7 bases agree with TRBD2. CDR1 is SGHTA and CDR2 is FQGNSA in the germline V gene. This CDR3 has 15 amino acids. The V gene end was trimmed by 4 bases and the J gene end by 2 bases; junction bases not matched to a gene: 5.

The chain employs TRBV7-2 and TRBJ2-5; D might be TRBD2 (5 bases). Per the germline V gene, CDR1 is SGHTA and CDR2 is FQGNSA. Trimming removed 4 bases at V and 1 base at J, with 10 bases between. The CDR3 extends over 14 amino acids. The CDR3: CASSSSKFQETQYF. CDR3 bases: TGTGCCAGCAGCTCTAGCAAGTTCCAAGAGACCCAGTACTTC. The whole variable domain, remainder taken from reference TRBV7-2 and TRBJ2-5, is GAGVSQSPSNKVTEKGKDVELRCDPISGHTALYWYRQSLGQGLEFLIYFQGNSAPDKSGLPSDRFSAERTGGSVSTLTIQRTQQEDSAVYLCASSSSKFQETQYFGPGTRLLVL.

This CDR3 reads CASSLPGEGETQYF. The CDR3 nucleotides read TGTGCCAGCAGCTTACCAGGGGAAGGGGAGACCCAGTACTTC. This chain links TRBV7-2 with TRBJ2-5; weak D call: TRBD1 (6 bases). This CDR3 comprises 14 residues. Trimming took 2 bases from V and 5 from J, leaving 12 bases between them. The germline gives CDR1 SGHTA, CDR2 FQGNSA.